This TCR beta chain was profiled in a study of control samples from healthy donors and cancer patients. The method was immunoSEQ multiplex PCR; TCRdb's version includes in-frame clones alone and lacks a portion of them. Of about 170,000 clones listed, around 93% are singletons. The material sequenced was blood. The sequence was collected from a woman in her sixties in good health.

CDR3 DNA sequence: TGTGCCAGCAGACCTCCGGGGGCGGGGGACAATGAGCAGTTCTTC. It yields the protein CASRPPGAGDNEQFF. The chain recombines TRBV7-9 with TRBJ2-1; D is possibly TRBD2 (7 bases). The germline V and J ends were trimmed by 6 bases and 5 bases, with 17 bases remaining between them. This CDR3 spans 15 amino acids. CDR1 SEHNR and CDR2 FQNEAQ come from the germline V gene (reference sequence).